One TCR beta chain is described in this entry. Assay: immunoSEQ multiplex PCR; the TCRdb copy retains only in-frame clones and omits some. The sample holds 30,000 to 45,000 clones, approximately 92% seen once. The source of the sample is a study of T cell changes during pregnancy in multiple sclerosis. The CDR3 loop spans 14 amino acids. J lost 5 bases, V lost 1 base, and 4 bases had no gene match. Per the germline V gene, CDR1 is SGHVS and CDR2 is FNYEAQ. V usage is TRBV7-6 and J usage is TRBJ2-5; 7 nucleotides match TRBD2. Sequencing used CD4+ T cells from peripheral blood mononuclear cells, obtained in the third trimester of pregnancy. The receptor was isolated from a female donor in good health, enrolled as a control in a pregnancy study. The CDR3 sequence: CASSLGGGRETQYF. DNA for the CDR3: TGTGCCAGCAGCTTAGGGGGGGGTCGGGAGACCCAGTACTTC.